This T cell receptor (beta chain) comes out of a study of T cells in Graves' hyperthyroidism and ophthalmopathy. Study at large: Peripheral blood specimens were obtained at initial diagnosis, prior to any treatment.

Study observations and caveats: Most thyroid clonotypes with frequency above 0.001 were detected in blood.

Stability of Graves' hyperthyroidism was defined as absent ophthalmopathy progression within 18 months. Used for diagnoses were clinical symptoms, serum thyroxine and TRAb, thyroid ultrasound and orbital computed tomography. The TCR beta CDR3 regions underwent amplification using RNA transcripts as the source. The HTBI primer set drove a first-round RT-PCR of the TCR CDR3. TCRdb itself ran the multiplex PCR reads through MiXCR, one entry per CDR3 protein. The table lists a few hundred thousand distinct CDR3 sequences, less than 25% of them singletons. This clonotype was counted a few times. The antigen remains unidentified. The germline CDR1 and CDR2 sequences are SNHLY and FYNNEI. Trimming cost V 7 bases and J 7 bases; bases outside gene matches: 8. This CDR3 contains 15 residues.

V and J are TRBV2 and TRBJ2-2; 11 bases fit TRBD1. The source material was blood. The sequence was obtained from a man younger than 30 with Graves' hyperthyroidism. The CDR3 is CASTEGTGGNGELFF. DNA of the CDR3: TGTGCCAGCACCGAAGGGACAGGGGGAAACGGGGAGCTGTTTTTT.